This T cell receptor (beta chain) was observed in a study of cytomegalovirus exposure and HLA in healthy donors (TCRdb year 2017). Background for the entire study: According to an earlier analysis of several hundred of the donors, some 180 million T cells yielded 117 million unique TCR beta sequences and roughly 280 Gb of sequence data. An early release covering about 600 HLA-typed donors comprised around 300 gigabases of sequencing data and approximately 80 million unique TCR sequences. Of the approximately 400 genotyped donors, roughly 80% fell in the genetic ancestry cluster associated with self-reported Caucasian donors. The study aimed to test whether cataloging public T cell receptors could reveal signatures of past pathogen exposure. Using immunosequencing, the study profiled T cell repertoires from about 650 subjects and related those repertoires to cytomegalovirus serostatus. Along with the 666-subject first cohort, a separate validation cohort of 120 different subjects was used. To predict cytomegalovirus infection status, the study combined high-throughput TCR immunosequencing, statistical association of individual TCRs with disease status, and machine learning. A later analysis re-analyzed previously published TCR beta repertoires from several hundred donors and added high-resolution HLA genotyping to study TCR occurrence patterns. The later analysis used no new phenotypic data to find candidate immune exposures, relying instead on TCR beta sequences and their occurrence across donors. An earlier analysis of a few hundred of the donors applied high-throughput TCR beta sequencing to assess whether each TCR beta V gene segment acted as functional or pseudogenic. Donor age, sex, ethnicity and CMV serostatus were collected together with the repertoire data. A later genetic analysis took genome-wide SNP genotypes for about three fifths of the roughly 700 donors and used that subset as a discovery cohort. All discovery cohort repertoires had been generated on a single sequencing platform. Class I and class II HLA loci were covered by the typing at four-digit resolution. The number of typed donors differed by locus: roughly 629-630 for A, B, C, DRB1 and DQB1; some 500 for DQA1; around 610 for DPA1; and 450 to 480 for DPB1. Several DR-DQ haplotypes were handled as single units for association and clustering because linkage in the cohort was strong. Among a few hundred genotyped donors of the cohort, an average of 235,054 unique TCR beta nucleotide sequences were sequenced per donor, roughly 20% of them non-productive.

The cohort comprised more than 550 healthy bone marrow donors. At the time of sampling, all cohort members were nominally healthy, though unrecorded immune exposures were likely present. The donor tested CMV seronegative, placing the donor among the roughly 350 seronegative members of the cohort. A peripheral blood sample was collected from each donor, and TCR beta sequencing was performed on peripheral blood mononuclear cells. Genomic DNA extraction from the blood cell samples was performed with the Qiagen DNeasy Blood Extraction Kit. In regard to this clone: This clone's antigen is unknown. One base away there is no much larger clone; base qualities are not given.

At the junction V is shortened by 0 bases and J by 3 bases, with 8 bases in between. The CDR3 runs 15 residues from the cysteine to the phenylalanine. CDR3 DNA only is kept here, 45 bases in frame from base 1. CDR1 and CDR2, per the germline V gene, are MGHRA and YSYEKL. The library was made by the immunoSEQ multiplex PCR assay. The multiplex PCR relied on a mix of 60 forward primers for TCR Vbeta segments and 13 reverse primers for TCR Jbeta segments. A multiplex PCR assay on genomic DNA amplified the CDR3 region of rearranged TCR beta genes. The amplified TCR beta libraries were sequenced on the Illumina HiSeq System as 87-base-pair reads. The study's processing was this. A later analysis counted tens of millions of unique TCR beta chains across the 550 to 800 repertoires, and around 9.9 million of these chains were shared by at least two donors. Raw reads were error-corrected and collapsed into unique sequences with a nearest-neighbor algorithm that merged closely related sequences to remove PCR and sequencing errors. CDR3 sequences were aligned to IMGT reference sequences to assign V, D and J gene segments. For a sequence to be retained, a match of at least six nucleotides to both a V gene segment and a J gene segment was required. Rearrangements were classified as productive when the CDR3 lacked stop codons and remained in frame with V and J, and all other rearrangements were classified as non-productive. CDR3 was defined by IMGT convention, running from the second conserved V-encoded cysteine to the conserved J-encoded phenylalanine. In an earlier analysis of more than 550 of the donors, sequences lacking an unambiguous match to a single V gene segment were excluded. An earlier analysis of several hundred of the donors called V segments functional above 56.7% productive rearrangements and segregating when the between-donor standard deviation exceeded 5%. To diagnose cytomegalovirus status from the catalog of TCR beta chain sequences, a statistical classification framework was built. V and J gene assignment, in a later analysis, came from comparing TCR nucleotide sequences with IMGT/GENE-DB human TR gene sequences. Using the TCRdist pipeline, a later analysis assigned CDR3 sequences along with most-parsimonious VDJ recombination scenarios. In a later analysis, each TCR beta chain was defined by its CDR3 amino acid sequence together with its V-gene family, and reads without a unique V-gene family were excluded. As a way to deal with suspected cross-contamination and a sequencing artifact, a later analysis dropped approximately 590 nucleotide sequences that were highly shared and had low generation probability. For each public chain, a later analysis derived a clonal expansion index from normalized ranks of inferred template counts within each repertoire. In a later analysis, generation probabilities were computed using a VDJ recombination model fitted to out-of-frame rearrangements, and the results were checked against IGoR. In a later analysis, hypergeometric tests were used to score TCR-TCR, TCR-HLA and TCR-CMV co-occurrence, with a repertoire-size bias correction applied to TCR pairs. In a later analysis, false discovery rates were estimated by permuting HLA or CMV assignments 20 times. In a later analysis, co-occurring TCRs were grouped using DBSCAN, with TCRdist sequence similarity added in when clustering inside HLA-allele-positive subsets. Co-occurrence clustering excluded repertoires with fewer than 30,000 or more than 120,000 public chains, plus five with anomalous nucleotide sharing. TCRdb stores this immuneACCESS table with in-frame sequences only. Part of the clones is absent; in the studies checked, under half of the shortfall reflects unresolved V genes, and no reason is known for the rest. D and trimming come from the DNA, and the V and J calls and clone size come from that table. The sample yields some 130,000 clones; roughly 80% were counted once. The ten largest clones take up approximately 1% of the sample.

Overall study outcomes, separate from this receptor: A further reported finding was that TCR beta sequences accurately predicted the HLA-A and HLA-B alleles for most subjects in the first cohort. Correlated functional status among segregating V segments might reflect linkage disequilibrium, but an unknown experimental factor could not be ruled out. Because the 87-base-pair reads could not distinguish some IMGT-functional V segments, including TRBV6-2 and TRBV6-3, those segments were excluded. Because counts were too low, under 20 rarely observed V segments, including chromosome 9 orphons, were left out of the earlier analysis of 587 of the donors. Sequencing depth was assumed to be roughly uniform across donors in the presence/absence analyses, though that assumption may not hold. A later genetic analysis reported fewer N-insertions in productive TCRs among donors in an Asian-associated ancestry cluster than the approximately 670-donor mean. It was suggested by the authors that the approach could potentially be generalized to other disease states and immunological phenotypes. Immune exposure information for the cohort was limited to CMV serostatus. The study listed 150 to 200 TCR beta chains as associated with cytomegalovirus. A few of the identified cytomegalovirus-associated TCR beta chains were confirmed in vitro to be specific for cytomegalovirus antigens. Because HLA typing was unavailable for some donors at each locus, only the typed subset was used in association tests. A cluster of highly shared sequence variants was judged likely to represent a technical artifact of the sequencing pipeline. The classifier was reported to diagnose cytomegalovirus status with high specificity and sensitivity in both the original and validation cohorts. In a later analysis, most CMV-associated TCR beta chains were found to appear HLA-restricted, with HLA associations seemingly driven largely by CMV exposure. In a later analysis, the rate of TCR association differed among HLA loci, with DRB1 alleles having the most associated TCRs and HLA-C alleles having the fewest. In a later analysis, several top co-occurrence clusters were reported to appear linked to parvovirus B19, influenza, CMV and Epstein-Barr virus. When HLA alleles, especially DR and DQ, strongly co-occurred, TCR associations were difficult to assign to individual alleles. Only TCR beta chains were sequenced in this cohort, and the absence of alpha or paired-chain data limited detectable features. In an earlier analysis of some 500 of the donors, most TCR beta V segments were observed in productive rearrangements about 87% or about 30% of the time, broadly matching IMGT annotations. Across donors, most TCR sequences were observed very rarely, whereas some public TCRs were present in many individuals. An association between a missense DCLRE1C variant and V-gene and J-gene trimming of TCR beta chains was found in a later genetic analysis and replicated in an independent cohort. Compared with equally common non-associated chains, HLA-associated TCR beta chains in a later analysis were more clonally expanded and had lower generation probabilities. At a false discovery rate of 0.05, a later analysis linked 15,000 to 20,000 TCR beta sequences to specific HLA alleles.

The sequence links TRBV4-1 to TRBJ2-2; the D gene remains uncertain. This receptor was obtained from a man aged 18-30 years in good health and CMV-seronegative. Sequencing was carried out using PBMCs. The CDR3 in this case is CASSQDVSYTGELFF. The DNA sequence follows: TGCGCCAGCAGCCAAGATGTTAGTTACACCGGGGAGCTGTTTTTT.